This T cell receptor (beta chain) was recovered during a study of T cell changes during pregnancy in multiple sclerosis. Sequenced by immunoSEQ multiplex PCR; TCRdb stores in-frame clones only, minus some. The profile covers about 52,000 clones, with 85% to 95% appearing a single time and around 0.76% taken by the ten largest. There are 13 residues in the CDR3. Germline V lookup: CDR1 SGHNT, CDR2 YYREEE (reference sequence). The V and J ends lost 6 bases and 5 bases respectively, with 14 bases between them. J is TRBJ1-1 and V is TRBV5-4; possible D gene TRBD1, 6 bases. Here the sequenced sample was CD4+ T cells from peripheral blood mononuclear cells, taken in the third trimester of pregnancy. The receptor was derived from a female donor with multiple sclerosis, enrolled in a pregnancy study. CDR3 amino acids: CASTPDRWTEAFF. CDR3 DNA sequence: TGTGCCAGCACCCCGGACAGATGGACTGAAGCTTTCTTT.